This T cell receptor (beta chain) was captured by sequencing in a study of Ad26.COV2.S vaccination and SARS-CoV-2 variants. Trimming took 1 base from V and 7 from J, leaving 4 bases between them. CDR3 length: 11 amino acids. Germline V CDR1 and CDR2: LGHDT, YNNKEL (reference sequence). Treatment: about 20 received Ad26.COV2.S at low or high dose, single or two shots; roughly five received placebo; per-sample allocation not given. Each sample was drawn 63 days after the first injection (of vaccine or placebo). TCRdb keeps only in-frame clones here, not all; method: immunoSEQ multiplex PCR. Counted here are fewer than 400,000 clones, approximately 87% occurring once; the ten biggest clones make up 5.5%.

This TCR derives from a person aged 18-65 years who received the Ad26.COV2.S COVID-19 vaccine or a placebo. The chain uses TRBV3-1 (or the pseudogene TRBV3-2) and TRBJ2-5; D ambiguous. The sample in question was peripheral blood, obtained in a trial of Ad26.COV2.S vaccine versus placebo. The CDR3 DNA is TGTGCCAGCAGCCAAGGACGGACCCAGTACTTC. This sequence encodes CASSQGRTQYF.